The sequence of this TCR beta chain was determined in a study of blood T cell repertoires in COVID-19. Assay used: immunoSEQ multiplex PCR; TCRdb lists only in-frame clones, some missing. The sample consists of about 380,000 clones, 81% of them appearing once. The V and J ends lost 6 bases and 2 bases respectively, with 14 bases between them. CDR1 SGHDN and CDR2 FVKESK come from the germline V gene. This CDR3 spans 14 amino acids. Sequencing was carried out using peripheral blood. This chain links TRBV14 with TRBJ2-7; possibly TRBD1 for D (6 bases). The origin of this receptor is a human donor with acute or convalescent COVID-19. The donor label of this sample is uncertain. CDR3 amino acids: CASRANRAPYEQYF. The DNA of the CDR3 is TGTGCCAGCAGGGCAAACAGGGCCCCCTACGAGCAGTACTTC.